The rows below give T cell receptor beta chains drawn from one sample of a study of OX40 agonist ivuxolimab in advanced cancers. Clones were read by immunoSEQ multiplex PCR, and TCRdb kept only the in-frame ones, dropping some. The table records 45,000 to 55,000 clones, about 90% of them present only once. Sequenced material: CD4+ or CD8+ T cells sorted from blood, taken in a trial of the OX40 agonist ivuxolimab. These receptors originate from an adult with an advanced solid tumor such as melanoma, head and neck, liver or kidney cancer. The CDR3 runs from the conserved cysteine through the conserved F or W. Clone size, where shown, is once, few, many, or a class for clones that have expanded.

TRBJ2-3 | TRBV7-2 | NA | CASSLFDTDTQYF
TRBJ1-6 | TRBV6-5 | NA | CASSRDSDNSPLHF
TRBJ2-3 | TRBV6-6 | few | CASSTQGIMDTQYF
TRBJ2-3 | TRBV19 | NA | CASSILWQGRIDTQYF
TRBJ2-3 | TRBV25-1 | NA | CASSAGVGGDTQYF
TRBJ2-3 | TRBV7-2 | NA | CASKRGPSTDTQYF
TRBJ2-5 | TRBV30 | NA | CAWSVPGPVGTQYF
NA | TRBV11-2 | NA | CASSLFRGALKHEQYF
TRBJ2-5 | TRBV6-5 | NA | CASRRDVGETQYF
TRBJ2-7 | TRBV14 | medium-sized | CASSPPRTGTSEQYF
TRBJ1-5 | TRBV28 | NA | CASSDAGTGTYSNQPQHF
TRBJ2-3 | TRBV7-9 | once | CASSPGDRWVDTQYF
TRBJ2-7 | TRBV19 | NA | CASSMTGTTVNF
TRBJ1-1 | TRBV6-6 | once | CASSSTGPGAFF